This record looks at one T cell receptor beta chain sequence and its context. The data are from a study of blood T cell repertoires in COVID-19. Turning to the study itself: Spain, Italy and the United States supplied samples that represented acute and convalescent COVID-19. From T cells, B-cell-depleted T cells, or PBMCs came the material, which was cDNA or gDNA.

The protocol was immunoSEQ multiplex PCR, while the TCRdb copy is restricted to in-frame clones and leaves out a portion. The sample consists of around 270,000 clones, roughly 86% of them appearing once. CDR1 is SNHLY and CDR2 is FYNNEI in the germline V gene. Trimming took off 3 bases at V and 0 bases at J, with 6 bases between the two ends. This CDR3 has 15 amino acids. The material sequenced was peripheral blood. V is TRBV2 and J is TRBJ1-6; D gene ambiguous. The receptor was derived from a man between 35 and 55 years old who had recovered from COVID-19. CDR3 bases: TGTGCCAGCAGTGATCGGGGCTCCTATAATTCACCCCTCCACTTT. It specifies CASSDRGSYNSPLHF.